A single sample gave rise to the 5 T cell receptor beta chains below, sequenced in a study of blood T cell repertoires in COVID-19. Clones were sequenced by immunoSEQ multiplex PCR, and TCRdb holds only the in-frame ones, with some missing. The sample contains approximately 400,000 clones, more than 75% of which appear only once. Sequencing was done on a sample of PBMCs or T cells enriched from blood (not recorded which). Source of these receptors: a man aged 25 to 40 who had recovered from COVID-19.

The rearrangement joins TRBV19 to TRBJ1-6, with TRBD1 matching 9 bases. In germline, CDR1 is LNHDA, CDR2 SQIVND (reference sequence). With 3 bases clipped from V and 8 bases from J, the junction kept 11 bases outside the gene matches. This CDR3 is built from 17 residues. CDR3 region: CASSMPSRDREDSPLHF. The CDR3 nucleotides read TGTGCCAGTAGTATGCCCAGTCGGGACAGGGAAGATTCACCCCTCCACTTT.

This clone was picked up one time. The CDR3 region is CASSLSPGQGIGSTDTQYF. CDR3 nucleotide sequence: TGCGCCAGCAGCTTGTCTCCGGGACAGGGGATCGGGAGCACAGATACGCAGTATTTT. The chain links TRBV5-1 to TRBJ2-3, with TRBD1 identical over 10 bases. J lost 0 bases, V lost 1 base, and 11 bases had no gene match. CDR1 is SGHRS, CDR2 YFSETQ, per germline. The CDR3 sequence is 19 residues long.

The rearrangement joins TRBV5-6 to TRBJ1-2, with D possibly TRBD1 on 5 matching bases. Germline V CDR1 and CDR2: SGHDT, YYEEEE. V was trimmed by 3 bases and J by 7 bases, leaving 22 bases between them. CDR3 length: 16 residues. The CDR3 DNA sequence: TGTGCCAGCAGCTATGGGGGGAAATGGGACCCCGCTGGCTACACCTTC. Translated, it gives CASSYGGKWDPAGYTF.

This rearrangement joins TRBV5-1 to TRBJ2-1; 10 positions agree with TRBD1. Germline V gene data show CDR1 as SGHRS and CDR2 as YFSETQ. After removal of 5 bases from V and 8 bases from J, the junction contained 7 bases not matched to a gene. This CDR3 has 14 residues. In DNA form, the CDR3 reads TGCGCCAGCAGTCACGGACAGGGGGTCGATGAGCAGTTCTTC. This codes for CASSHGQGVDEQFF. Together with reference TRBV5-1 and TRBJ2-1, the CDR3 gives the full variable domain: KAGVTQTPRYLIKTRGQQVTLSCSPISGHRSVSWYQQTPGQGLQFLFEYFSETQRNKGNFPGRFSGRQFSNSRSEMNVSTLELGDSALYLCASSHGQGVDEQFFGPGTRLTVL.

CDR3 sequence reads: CASSQWGVGSPLHF. In DNA form, the CDR3 reads TGCGCCAGCAGCCAATGGGGGGTGGGTTCACCCCTCCACTTT. V usage is TRBV4-3 and J usage is TRBJ1-6; TRBD1 might be the D (5 bases). V lost 2 bases, J lost 9 bases, and 11 bases lay in between. The CDR3 runs to 14 residues. The germline gives CDR1 LGHNA, CDR2 YSLEER.